This T cell receptor beta chain was sequenced in a study of T cells in Graves' hyperthyroidism and ophthalmopathy. RNA transcripts yielded amplified TCR beta CDR3 regions. TCR CDR3 underwent first-round RT-PCR with the HTBI primer set. TCRdb itself ran the multiplex PCR reads through MiXCR, one entry per CDR3 protein. The table shows some 510,000 distinct CDR3 sequences, with about 45% occurring only once. About this clonotype: Its target is not known.

It was considered stable Graves' hyperthyroidism when ophthalmopathy did not progress within 18 months. Aged 18 to 65, the patients had hyperthyroidism that was newly diagnosed and had lasted under 2 months. The study based diagnoses on clinical symptoms, serum thyroxine and TRAb, thyroid ultrasound and orbital computed tomography. General study results and limits: Most thyroid clonotypes expanded above 0.001 were also detected in blood.

This clonotype originated in a woman under 30 with Graves' hyperthyroidism. What was sequenced was peripheral blood or thyroid tissue (not recorded which).

CDR3 loop: CASNRGGNTQYF. In nucleotides, the CDR3 is TGTGCCAGCAACCGTGGGGGTAATACGCAGTATTTT. The chain carries TRBV14 and TRBJ2-3; D is perhaps TRBD1 or TRBD2 (5 bases each). With 7 bases removed from V and 7 bases from J, the gap between germline ends came to 12 bases. Germline V gives CDR1 SGHDN, CDR2 FVKESK. The length of the CDR3 is 12 residues. Full variable domain (remainder filled in from reference TRBV14 and TRBJ2-3): EAGVTQFPSHSVIEKGQTVTLRCDPISGHDNLYWYRRVMGKEIKFLLHFVKESKQDESGMPNNRFLAERTGGTYSTLKVQPAELEDSGVYFCASNRGGNTQYFGPGTRLTVL.